The sequence of this TCR beta chain was determined in a study of blood T cell repertoires in COVID-19. About the research overall: Italy, Spain and the United States were the sources of the convalescent and acute COVID-19 samples. T cells, B-cell-depleted T cells, or PBMCs supplied cDNA or gDNA.

Recruited during active infection, patients (from Seattle) were subsequently followed longitudinally. As originally analysed: Counts of nucleated cells, estimated from reference gene primer amplification, were obtained. Sequencing used immunoSEQ multiplex PCR; TCRdb keeps in-frame clones, though not all of them. The D gene and trimming were derived from the DNA, and the V and J assignments and clone size from that table. The table records roughly 390,000 clones, around 87% of them present only once. The sequence derives from a woman aged 25 to 39 with COVID-19, enrolled during active disease. The material sequenced was peripheral blood.

The DNA for the CDR3 is TGTGCCAGTTACGGGACAGGGCTTTCCTACGAGCAGTACTTC. Translating it yields CASYGTGLSYEQYF. The chain employs TRBV28 and TRBJ2-7; TRBD1 matches 9 bases. The CDR3 totals 14 residues. Germline V lookup: CDR1 MDHEN, CDR2 SYDVKM. V lost 9 bases, J lost 1 base, and 7 bases stayed unmatched. Supplemented by reference TRBV28 and TRBJ2-7, the full variable domain reads DVKVTQSSRYLVKRTGEKVFLECVQDMDHENMFWYRQDPGLGLRLIYFSYDVKMKEKGDIPEGYSVSREKKERFSLILESASTNQTSMYLCASYGTGLSYEQYFGPGTRLTVT.